This TCR beta chain was found in a study of Graves' ophthalmopathy and Graves' hyperthyroidism (dated by TCRdb to between 2017 and 2018). Turning to the overall study: Peripheral blood was collected at initial diagnosis, before any treatment. In about six hyperthyroidism patients, the T-cell repertoires found in thyroid tissue were compared with those found in blood. A discovery set of about 99 patients (around 45 ophthalmopathy, 57 stable hyperthyroidism) was enrolled to explore V-J signatures distinguishing ophthalmopathy from hyperthyroidism. The study used signatures of the TCR beta repertoire to tell Graves' ophthalmopathy apart from Graves' hyperthyroidism and to predict which patients would progress to ophthalmopathy. An independent validation cohort was composed of 18 hyperthyroidism patients and around 15 patients who later progressed from hyperthyroidism to ophthalmopathy. For training and testing, the 100 patients in the discovery cohort were randomly divided in a 7:3 ratio. Following sample collection, hyperthyroidism patients were given methimazole at a starting dose of 30 mg daily, and ophthalmopathy patients were given high-dose intravenous methylprednisolone. In total, some 140 blood samples were TCR-sequenced: approximately 40 ophthalmopathy, roughly 77 hyperthyroidism and around 17 hyperthyroidism-to-ophthalmopathy patients.

According to the germline V gene, CDR1 reads KGHDR and CDR2 reads SFDVKD. V is pared back by 4 bases and J by 5 bases, with 13 bases lying between the germline termini. The CDR3 has 14 amino acids, counting the end cysteine and phenylalanine. Left in the record is the CDR3 DNA by itself, 42 bases read in frame from the first base. Patients with ophthalmopathy had moderately to severely active disease, with a Clinical Activity Score of 3 or more, a NOSPECS grade of 4 or more, and a disease duration of less than 3 months. Anyone with other autoimmune diseases, uncontrolled infections, pregnancy or lactation was excluded from the study. Clinical symptoms, serum thyroxine, TRAb, thyroid ultrasound and orbital computed tomography formed the basis of the diagnosis. Ficoll-Paque density gradient centrifugation was used to isolate PBMCs from around 10 ml of fresh peripheral blood. Total RNA was extracted using Trizol reagent, and RNA quality was checked on an Agilent 2100 Bioanalyzer.

For repertoire sequencing, the TCR beta CDR3 regions were amplified from RNA transcripts. The first round was an RT-PCR using HTBI primers with the Qiagen OneStep RT-PCR kit, and this first round was followed by a second-round multiplex PCR, then size selection and purification. Libraries were sequenced paired-end with 100 bp reads on an Illumina HiSeq2000. The source study handled its data this way. Reads were processed with SOAPnuke, discarding reads with adapters, uncalled bases, mean Phred below 15, or no exact constant-primer or identifier match. COPE v1.2.5 was used to merge high-quality paired reads. Unique nucleotide sequences were defined as clonotypes and aligned to IMGT TRB V, D and J references using MiTCR v1.1. The analysis was limited to V-J combinations with a frequency above 0.0001, which together covered around 99% of the repertoires. A TCR clonal expansion and chaos score per V-J combination was defined as the ratio of F50 clonal expansion to chaos observed in the TCRdist matrix. Welch's t-statistics and random forest were used to reduce features to 10 to 15 V-J combinations, which were fed into a naive Bayes classifier. The Morisita-Horn index was used to measure how similar the thyroid and blood repertoires were. The public reads were quality trimmed at Q25 with fastp and then assembled into clones with MiXCR by TCRdb, keeping productive beta chains. Every CDR3 protein is listed once, alongside the most common genes and DNA of its rows. The V and J calls come from TCRdb's annotation, not from the publication. For this sample the table gives about 500,000 distinct CDR3 sequences, of which approximately 15% were detected only once. The ten largest clones capture 9.8% of the sample.

Study-level results and caveats: Among expanded thyroid clonotypes with frequency above 0.001, most also showed up in blood, which suggests that blood repertoires may reflect the thyroid immune response. No statistical method was used to predetermine the sample size, and group allocation was not hidden from the investigators. In validation, the model predicted ophthalmopathy progression with 70.59% sensitivity and 72.22% specificity; roughly 11 predicted patients were CT-confirmed with GO in a median of approximately 6.2 months. Ophthalmopathy was separated from stable hyperthyroidism by the 13-signature model with roughly 87% sensitivity and roughly 82% specificity in cross-validation and with 80%/75% in the test set.

This clonotype was seen ten or more times. What antigen it recognizes has not been identified. It has no much larger one-base neighbor in the sample; base qualities were not kept. This clonotype originated in a woman aged 25-40 years with Graves' ophthalmopathy. Donor details come from another sample of the same person, matched by shared clones. The specimen sequenced was blood. The chain is made from TRBV24-1 and TRBJ2-5; TRBD1 might be the D gene, on 6 matching bases. The nucleotides are TGTGCCACCAGTGAAGAGGGGGTAAGGGAGACCCAGTACTTC. Its protein reads: CATSEEGVRETQYF.